Each of the 11 T cell receptor beta chains below was sequenced from the same sample in a study of T cells in Graves' hyperthyroidism and ophthalmopathy. Researchers took RNA transcripts and amplified the TCR beta CDR3 regions from them. First-round RT-PCR of the TCR CDR3 relied on the HTBI primer set. One entry per CDR3 protein, called by TCRdb with MiXCR from the multiplex PCR reads. The sample comprises 400,000 or so distinct CDR3 sequences, more than 13% of which are singletons, and approximately 27% rests with the top ten. The source material was blood. The receptors come from a man between 45 and 60 years old with Graves' ophthalmopathy.

This clonotype was observed many times. CDR3 sequence (DNA): TGTGCCAGCAGCCGTCTTGTGCGGGAGGGCCTCTACGAGCAGTACTTC. Residues: CASSRLVREGLYEQYF. V usage is TRBV7-9 and J usage is TRBJ2-7, with 9 bases that match TRBD2. The CDR3 extends over 16 amino acids. V lost 5 bases to trimming and J lost 3 bases; unmatched junction nucleotides: 11. Germline CDR1 reads SEHNR; CDR2 reads FQNEAQ (reference sequence).

This clonotype was counted at least ten times. The V and J genes are TRBV6-1 and TRBJ1-1; 8 nucleotides align to TRBD1. This CDR3 comprises 15 residues. In germline, CDR1 is MNHNS, CDR2 SASEGT. V shed 5 bases and J 3 bases; nucleotides not matched to a gene: 8. CDR3 residues: CASSKGQGGYTEAFF. In DNA, the CDR3 is TGTGCCAGCAGTAAAGGACAGGGAGGGTACACTGAAGCTTTCTTT.

This clonotype was recorded many times. The chain has TRBV11-3 and TRBJ1-1; a weak D match, TRBD1 (5 bases). V was clipped by 5 bases and J by 6 bases, with 22 bases between them. Germline CDR1 SGHNT, CDR2 YENEEA. There are 16 residues in the CDR3. The CDR3 coding sequence is TGTGCCAGCAGCCGTTCAGTGACAGAAGGAATTCCTGAAGCTTTCTTT. It specifies CASSRSVTEGIPEAFF.

This clonotype appeared many times. The chain recombines TRBV20-1 with TRBJ2-7, with D perhaps TRBD2 (5 bases). CDR3 length equals 13 residues. Germline assignment: CDR1 DFQATT and CDR2 SNEGSKA (reference sequence). V lost 6 bases, J lost 4 bases, and 16 bases lay in between. In DNA, the CDR3 is TGCAGTGCCCACCCCACGGGAAAATACGAGCAGTACTTC. Its translation is CSAHPTGKYEQYF.

There are many counts of this clonotype. The chain is built from TRBV2 and TRBJ1-1; tentative D call: TRBD1 (5 bases). Germline V gene sequence: CDR1 SNHLY, CDR2 FYNNEI. The V gene lost 6 bases and the J gene lost 1 base, with 21 bases spanning the gap. The CDR3 spans 17 residues. The CDR3 nucleotides read TGTGCCAGCAGGGCAGTTCTGGGGCCACAAGAGAACACTGAAGCTTTCTTT. Translated: CASRAVLGPQENTEAFF.

This clonotype occurred a few times. The chain employs TRBV3-1 and TRBJ2-1, with D unclear. V was pared by 0 bases and J by 9 bases, with 9 bases between. CDR3 length: 13 amino acids. CDR1 LGHDT and CDR2 YNNKEL come from the germline V gene (reference sequence). CDR3 loop: CASSQDLSPEQFF. The CDR3 DNA reads as TGTGCCAGCAGCCAAGATTTAAGCCCTGAGCAGTTCTTC.

This clonotype was detected ten times or more. V and J are TRBV30 and TRBJ1-5; the D gene is possibly TRBD1 (5 bases). Germline CDR1 GTSNPN, CDR2 SVGIG (reference sequence). CDR3 size: 13 residues. V lost 1 base to trimming and J lost 6 bases, with 10 bases between them. The CDR3 protein is CAWSGLGGQPQHF. The CDR3 nucleotides are TGTGCCTGGAGTGGTCTGGGGGGTCAGCCCCAGCATTTT.

This chain joins TRBV6-5 and TRBJ1-2, with TRBD1 identical over 12 bases. Trimming cost V 2 bases and J 4 bases; bases outside gene matches: 11. This CDR3 region has 18 residues. Germline CDR1 is MNHEY and CDR2 is SVGAGI. The CDR3 region is CASSYENSGTGGSYGYTF. The CDR3 DNA follows: TGTGCCAGCAGTTACGAAAATTCCGGGACAGGGGGCAGCTATGGCTACACCTTC.

This clonotype was counted many times. The chain combines TRBV20-1 with TRBJ2-1, with D possibly matching TRBD2 (6 bases). The CDR3 loop spans 13 amino acids. Germline V gene sequence: CDR1 DFQATT, CDR2 SNEGSKA (reference sequence). Trimming took 5 bases from V and 2 from J, leaving 10 bases between them. The CDR3 here is CSAFSGPYNEQFF. The CDR3 DNA is TGCAGTGCTTTTAGCGGCCCCTACAATGAGCAGTTCTTC.

As concerns this clonotype: At one end, the junction sequence differs from germline, possibly due to a read error. The rearrangement uses TRBV9 and TRBJ1-3, with 9 bases lining up with TRBD1. CDR3 size: 16 residues. The germline CDR1 and CDR2 sequences are SGDLS and YYNGEE. CDR3 protein: CASSDRDRASGYTIYF. In DNA form, the CDR3 reads TGTGCCAGCAGCGACCGGGACAGGGCGTCTGGATACACCATATATTTT.

This clonotype was detected only a few times. DNA of the CDR3: TGTGCCAGCAGTACCACTAGCGGGAGAACGTGGGACAATGAGCAGTTCTTC. Translating it yields CASSTTSGRTWDNEQFF. The chain combines TRBV27 with TRBJ2-1, with TRBD2 matching 11 bases. This CDR3 is 17 amino acids long. Germline trimming cut 5 bases from V and 5 bases from J; bases unmatched to any gene: 11. Per the germline V gene, CDR1 is MNHEY and CDR2 is SMNVEV (reference sequence).